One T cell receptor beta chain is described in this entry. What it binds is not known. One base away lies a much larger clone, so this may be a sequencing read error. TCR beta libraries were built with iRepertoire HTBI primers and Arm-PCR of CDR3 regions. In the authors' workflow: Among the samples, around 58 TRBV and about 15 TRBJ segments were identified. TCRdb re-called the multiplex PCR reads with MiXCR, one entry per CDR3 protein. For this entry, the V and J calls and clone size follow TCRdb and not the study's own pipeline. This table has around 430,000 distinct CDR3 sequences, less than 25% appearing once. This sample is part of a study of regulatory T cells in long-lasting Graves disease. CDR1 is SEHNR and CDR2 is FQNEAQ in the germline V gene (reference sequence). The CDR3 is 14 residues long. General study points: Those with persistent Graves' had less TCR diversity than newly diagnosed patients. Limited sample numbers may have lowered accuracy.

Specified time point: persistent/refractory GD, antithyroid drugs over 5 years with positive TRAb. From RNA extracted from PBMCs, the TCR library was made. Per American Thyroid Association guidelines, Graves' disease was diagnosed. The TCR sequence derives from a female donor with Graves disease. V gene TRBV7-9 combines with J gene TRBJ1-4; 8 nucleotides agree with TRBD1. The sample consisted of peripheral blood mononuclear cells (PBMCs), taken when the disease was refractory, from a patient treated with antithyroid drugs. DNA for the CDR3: TGTGCCAGCAGCATTGGGACAGGAGGTGAAAAACTGTTATTT. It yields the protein CASSIGTGGEKLLF.